A single sample is the source of the 3 T cell receptor beta chains below, sequenced in a study of CD8+CD57+ T cells in acquired aplastic anemia. Genomic DNA constituted the template upon which TCR beta VDJ and CDR3 profiling was performed. Using its own MiXCR run on the reads, TCRdb lists one record per CDR3 protein. Among 180,000 or so distinct CDR3 sequences, roughly 50% were seen once, and the ten largest hold about 1.8%. Before being chosen for sequencing, patients had shown CD8+CD57+ cell expansion by flow cytometry. The sequenced sample was sorted CD4+, CD8+, or CD8+CD57+ T cells (not recorded which) from PBMCs. These receptors all stem from a human donor with aplastic anemia.

V and J are TRBV29-1 and TRBJ2-2; possibly TRBD1 for D (8 bases). V gave up 3 bases and J gave up 4 bases, with 18 bases separating them. Per the germline V gene, CDR1 is SQVTM and CDR2 is ANQGSEA. The CDR3 runs to 16 residues. The CDR3 sequence is CSVEIGQGLTTGELFF. The CDR3 DNA follows: TGCAGCGTTGAGATAGGACAGGGACTAACCACCGGGGAGCTGTTTTTT.

In this sample, this clonotype turned up many times. The chain recombines TRBV20-1 with TRBJ2-5, with 7 positions matching TRBD2. This CDR3 contains 15 residues. V shed 0 bases and J 4 bases; nucleotides not matched to a gene: 8. Per germline, CDR1 DFQATT and CDR2 SNEGSKA (reference sequence). CDR3 DNA sequence: TGCAGTGCTAGAGATTTTAGACTAGCATCAGAGACCCAGTACTTC. It encodes CSARDFRLASETQYF.

Turning to this clonotype: With a much larger clone just one base away, this may be a read error. The CDR3 ends on some other residue instead of the conserved phenylalanine or tryptophan, so this is likely a read error. The chain couples TRBV11-2 to TRBJ2-1, with 7 bases matching TRBD2. The germline CDR1 and CDR2 sequences are SGHAT and FQNNGV. V shed 0 bases and J 6 bases; nucleotides not matched to a gene: 5. The CDR3 contains 15 residues. The CDR3 DNA reads as TGTGCCAGCAGCTTAGATCGGGCTAGCGGCAATGAGCAGTTCCTC. Protein product: CASSLDRASGNEQFL.